These T cell receptor beta chains were read from a single sample in a study of intratumoral heterogeneity in liver cancer. Libraries were prepared by immunoSEQ multiplex PCR; TCRdb keeps only in-frame clonotypes and omits some of them. The data hold 21,000 or so clones, with over 60% observed a single time. The sequenced sample was tumor-adjacent normal tissue, obtained before any cancer treatment. The receptors stem from a woman in her 70s with hepatocellular carcinoma. Both conserved end residues are part of each CDR3. The D gene is left open where the match is weak. A row's size may be missing; if present it is once, few, many or a size class.

J: TRBJ2-7
D: NA
size: NA
V: TRBV2
CDR3: CASSVHSRIYEQYF
DNA: TGTGCCAGCAGTGTCCACTCGCGGATCTACGAGCAGTACTTC

J: TRBJ2-3
D: NA
size: few
V: TRBV29-1
CDR3: CSVVADTQYF
DNA: TGCAGCGTTGTGGCAGATACGCAGTATTTT

J: TRBJ1-4
D: TRBD1
size: NA
V: TRBV6-5
CDR3: CASSSQGAGNEKLFF
DNA: TGTGCCAGCAGTTCCCAGGGGGCGGGAAATGAAAAACTGTTTTTT

J: TRBJ2-2
D: NA
size: NA
V: TRBV4-1
CDR3: CASRGNTGELFF
DNA: TGCGCCAGCCGGGGGAACACCGGGGAGCTGTTTTTT

J: TRBJ1-1
D: NA
size: few
V: TRBV18
CDR3: CASSPRVGEGAFF
DNA: TGTGCCAGCTCACCACGCGTGGGGGAGGGAGCTTTCTTT

J: TRBJ2-3
D: NA
size: NA
V: TRBV19
CDR3: CASSRGAQGTDTQYF
DNA: TGTGCCAGTAGTAGGGGGGCGCAGGGCACAGATACGCAGTATTTT

J: TRBJ2-5
D: NA
size: NA
V: TRBV4-1
CDR3: CASSQDPGRWGTQYF
DNA: TGCGCCAGCAGCCAAGATCCGGGTCGATGGGGGACCCAGTACTTC

J: TRBJ2-5
D: NA
size: NA
V: TRBV3-1/TRBV3-2
CDR3: CASSHVGQEPQETQYF
DNA: TGTGCCAGCAGCCATGTAGGCCAGGAGCCCCAAGAGACCCAGTACTTC

J: TRBJ1-1
D: NA
size: NA
V: TRBV24-1
CDR3: CATSDRDTEAFF
DNA: TGTGCCACCAGTGACCGGGACACTGAAGCTTTCTTT

J: TRBJ1-5
D: NA
size: once
V: TRBV5-6
CDR3: CASSLGSNQPQHF
DNA: TGTGCCAGCAGCTTGGGCAGCAATCAGCCCCAGCATTTT

J: TRBJ2-1
D: NA
size: once
V: TRBV27
CDR3: CASSFTSGNEQFF
DNA: TGTGCCAGCAGTTTTACCAGTGGCAATGAGCAGTTCTTC

J: TRBJ1-1
D: TRBD1
size: NA
V: TRBV5-1
CDR3: CASSLAAGGNTEAFF
DNA: TGCGCCAGCAGCTTGGCTGCAGGGGGGAACACTGAAGCTTTCTTT

J: TRBJ1-2
D: NA
size: NA
V: TRBV28
CDR3: CASQAQRGQGYTF
DNA: TGTGCCAGCCAGGCTCAGCGGGGGCAGGGCTACACCTTC

J: TRBJ2-3
D: NA
size: NA
V: TRBV24-1
CDR3: CATSDPSGREDTQYF
DNA: TGTGCCACCAGTGACCCCTCCGGACGTGAGGATACGCAGTATTTT

J: TRBJ2-2
D: NA
size: NA
V: TRBV18
CDR3: CASSPNTGELFF
DNA: TGTGCCAGCTCACCGAACACCGGGGAGCTGTTTTTT

J: TRBJ2-1
D: NA
size: once
V: TRBV27
CDR3: CASSRGVLNEQFF
DNA: TGTGCCAGCAGTCGAGGGGTTCTCAATGAGCAGTTCTTC

J: TRBJ1-2
D: NA
size: NA
V: TRBV11-2
CDR3: CASSLDVGANYGYTF
DNA: TGTGCCAGCAGCTTAGACGTGGGCGCCAACTATGGCTACACCTTC

J: TRBJ1-2
D: NA
size: few
V: TRBV4-1
CDR3: CASSQPQGDYGYTF
DNA: TGCGCCAGCAGCCAACCACAGGGTGACTATGGCTACACCTTC

J: TRBJ1-5
D: NA
size: few
V: TRBV27
CDR3: CASMRTGTYSNQPQHF
DNA: TGTGCCAGCATGAGAACGGGGACCTATAGCAATCAGCCCCAGCATTTT

J: TRBJ1-2
D: NA
size: once
V: TRBV2
CDR3: CASTPPNSGGYTF
DNA: TGTGCCAGCACCCCGCCTAACAGTGGAGGCTACACCTTC

J: TRBJ2-1
D: TRBD2
size: NA
V: TRBV7-6
CDR3: CASSLETSGKNEQFF
DNA: TGTGCCAGCAGCTTAGAAACTAGCGGGAAGAATGAGCAGTTCTTC

J: TRBJ2-7
D: NA
size: once
V: TRBV6-5
CDR3: CASIPAQGTTYEQYF
DNA: TGTGCCAGCATCCCAGCGCAGGGGACGACCTACGAGCAGTACTTC